This TCR beta chain appears in the sequencing data of a study of cytomegalovirus exposure and HLA in healthy donors. This clone was counted once. The target antigen is unknown. The PCR had 60 Vbeta and 13 Jbeta primers. In the original workflow: Unique TCR beta chains totaled roughly 80 million in a later count, with approximately 11 million of them shared. The repertoire was sequenced with immunoSEQ multiplex PCR; TCRdb's copy has only in-frame clones and lacks some. Clonal size and the V and J genes are those of that table, whereas D and trimming came from the DNA. Of some 160,000 clones listed, around four fifths were seen once; the top ten hold more than 1.5%. Study-wide points: Cytomegalovirus-associated TCR beta chains were listed, numbering 150 to 200.

V shed 6 bases, J shed 2 bases, and the junction held 4 bases outside the gene matches. The CDR3 contains 13 residues. Germline V gene data show CDR1 as MNHEY and CDR2 as SMNVEV (reference sequence). The sequence derives from a woman younger than 30 in good health and CMV-seronegative. The chain links TRBV27 to TRBJ2-7; 7 positions agree with TRBD1. The sequenced sample was PBMCs. The CDR3 sequence: CASRRGQTYEQYF. The CDR3 DNA sequence: TGTGCCAGCAGAAGGGGACAGACCTACGAGCAGTACTTC.